The subject of this entry is one T cell receptor beta chain. The antigen remains unidentified. Generated by immunoSEQ multiplex PCR, the TCRdb table keeps only in-frame clones and is missing some. The table lists about 9,000 clones, 75% to 90% of them singletons. Germline V gives CDR1 SGHTA, CDR2 FQGNSA. The CDR3 is 14 amino acids. V was trimmed by 8 bases and J by 2 bases, leaving 13 bases between them. This specimen belongs to a study of neoadjuvant nivolumab and ipilimumab in lung cancer. Study-wide findings and caveats: Resected-tumor TCR richness correlated positively with pretherapy blood richness. Compared with tumor-adjacent uninvolved lung, resected tumors showed greater richness and clonality.

The rearrangement uses TRBV7-2 and TRBJ2-1; D might be TRBD2 (5 bases). The receptor's source is an adult with non-small cell lung cancer. Sample: tumor tissue, taken after neoadjuvant nivolumab, alone or with ipilimumab, at or shortly before surgery. DNA for the CDR3: TGTGCCAGCGTTCGGGATGTCACCTACAATGAGCAGTTCTTC. Protein product: CASVRDVTYNEQFF.